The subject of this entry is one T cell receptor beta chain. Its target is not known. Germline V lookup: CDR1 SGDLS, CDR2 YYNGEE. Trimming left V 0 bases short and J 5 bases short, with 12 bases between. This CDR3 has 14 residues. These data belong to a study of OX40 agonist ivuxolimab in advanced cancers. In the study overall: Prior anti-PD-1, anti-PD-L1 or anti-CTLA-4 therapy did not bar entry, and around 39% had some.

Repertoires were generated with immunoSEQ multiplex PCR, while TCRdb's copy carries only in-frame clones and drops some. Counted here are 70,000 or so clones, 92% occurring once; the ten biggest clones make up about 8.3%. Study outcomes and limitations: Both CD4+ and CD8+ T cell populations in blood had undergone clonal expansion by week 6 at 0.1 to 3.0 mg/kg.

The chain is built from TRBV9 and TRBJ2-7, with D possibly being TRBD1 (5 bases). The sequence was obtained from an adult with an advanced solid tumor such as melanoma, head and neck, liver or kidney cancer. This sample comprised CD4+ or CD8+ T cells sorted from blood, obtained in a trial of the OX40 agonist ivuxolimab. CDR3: CASSVENRWDEQYF. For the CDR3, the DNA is TGTGCCAGCAGCGTAGAAAACAGGTGGGACGAGCAGTACTTC.